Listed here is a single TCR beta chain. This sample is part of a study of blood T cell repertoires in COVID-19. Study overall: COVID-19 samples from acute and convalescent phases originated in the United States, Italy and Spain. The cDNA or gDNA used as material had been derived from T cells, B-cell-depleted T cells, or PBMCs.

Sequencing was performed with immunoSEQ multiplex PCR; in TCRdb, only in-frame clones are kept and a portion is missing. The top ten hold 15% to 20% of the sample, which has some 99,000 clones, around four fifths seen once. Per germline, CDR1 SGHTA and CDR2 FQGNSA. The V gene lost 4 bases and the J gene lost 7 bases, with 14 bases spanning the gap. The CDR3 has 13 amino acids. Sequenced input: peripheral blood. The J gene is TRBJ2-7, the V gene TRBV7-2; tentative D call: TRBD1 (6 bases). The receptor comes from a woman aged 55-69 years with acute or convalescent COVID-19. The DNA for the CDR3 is TGTGCCAGCAGCTCCGAAACAGGGCGGGAGCAGTACTTC. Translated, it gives CASSSETGREQYF.